The following is a T cell receptor (beta chain) sequence with its context. Ten or more counts support this clone. Its antigen is not yet known. Sequencing ends 3 residues short of the CDR3 end; the germline J gene provides the rest. For sequencing, equivalent amounts of genomic DNA were input from CVID and control samples. For every sample, a 60 bp segment covering the rearranged TCRbeta CDR3 region was amplified and then sequenced. TCRbeta amplification used the immunoSEQ assay, a bias-corrected multiplex PCR with high-throughput sequencing. In the source study's methods: Every unique nucleotide sequence counted as a clone and was annotated with V, D and J genes, copy number and frequency. Sequences were labeled productive if in frame, and non-productive if out of frame or containing stop codons. As previously described, clonality was calculated on the basis of Shannon's entropy. The predicted amino acid sequences of productive clones were used to derive mean CDR3 Kyte-Doolittle hydropathy. Scaled V gene usage was hierarchically clustered using Manhattan distance and complete linkage with the R hclust function. Sharing of clones by CDR3 amino acid sequence was evaluated by resampling 12 repertoires per group over 100 rounds. The repertoires were screened for some 70 published EBV-specific TCRbeta sequences and roughly 240 published CMV-specific TCRbeta sequences. After two CVID samples that produced fewer than 10,000 sequences were dropped from the analysis, around 40 CVID repertoires remained. TCRdb carries this immuneACCESS record with in-frame sequences only. Its versions omit some clonotypes, under half of them owing to an unresolved V gene in the studies checked, with the rest unexplained. Clonal size and the V and J genes are those of that table, whereas D and trimming came from the DNA. In this sample, more than 65,000 clones appear, none counted once only. Under 1% of the sample is held by the ten biggest clonotypes.

Predominantly Caucasian heritage was noted among both the CVID patients and the healthy controls. From each donor, roughly 5 to 9 ml of heparinized peripheral whole blood was collected. Genomic DNA from adults with common variable immune deficiency (CVID) and from healthy adult controls was used to sequence TCRbeta CDR3 repertoires. The control group comprised about 22 healthy adult volunteers, roughly 12 female and approximately 10 male, aged about 23 to 75 years with a mean age of approximately 30. To isolate peripheral blood mononuclear cells, diluted blood was subjected to density centrifugation over Hypaque 1077 or Ficoll-Paque. Genomic DNA was obtained from unsorted mononuclear cells using either Qiagen column purification or a centrifugation-based method. Per the germline V gene (reference sequence), WNHNN is the CDR1 and SYGVQD is the CDR2. Between the V and J ends, shortened by 1 base and 6 bases respectively, the junction contains 13 bases. The CDR3, from cysteine to phenylalanine, totals 14 residues. The DNA has 33 bases, all within the CDR3, and is read from base 1.

This record belongs to a study of T cell clonality in common variable immunodeficiency (dated by TCRdb to the mid-2010s). Here is what the overall study found, with its caveats: CVID subjects shared fewer TCRbeta clones with each other than healthy controls did (p < 0.0001). TCRbeta clonality was higher in CVID subjects than in healthy controls (t-test p = 0.018), and the increase was most characteristic of about a third of subjects. Patient heterogeneity within the CVID cohort put limits on correlating repertoire features with clinical complications. According to the authors, figuring out what caused the increased clonality in CVID would require sequencing the repertoires of T cell subpopulations. Although equal DNA input was used, an average of approximately 82,000 unique sequences per sample was obtained for controls, compared with 30,000 to 35,000 for CVID samples. Fewer deletions and N-nucleotide insertions were reportedly observed in CVID TCRbeta sequences, and highly modified clones with 13 or more V deletions were reportedly absent from CVID TCRbeta sequences.

This TCR came from a person aged 18-70 years in good health. Recombination linked TRBV10-1 to TRBJ2-7; the D gene is possibly TRBD1, with 6 bases matching. Sequenced input: peripheral blood mononuclear cells. The CDR3 loop reads CASSEFAGAGEQYF. CDR3 DNA (partial): TGCGCCAGCAGTGAGTTCGCAGGGGCGGGCGAG.